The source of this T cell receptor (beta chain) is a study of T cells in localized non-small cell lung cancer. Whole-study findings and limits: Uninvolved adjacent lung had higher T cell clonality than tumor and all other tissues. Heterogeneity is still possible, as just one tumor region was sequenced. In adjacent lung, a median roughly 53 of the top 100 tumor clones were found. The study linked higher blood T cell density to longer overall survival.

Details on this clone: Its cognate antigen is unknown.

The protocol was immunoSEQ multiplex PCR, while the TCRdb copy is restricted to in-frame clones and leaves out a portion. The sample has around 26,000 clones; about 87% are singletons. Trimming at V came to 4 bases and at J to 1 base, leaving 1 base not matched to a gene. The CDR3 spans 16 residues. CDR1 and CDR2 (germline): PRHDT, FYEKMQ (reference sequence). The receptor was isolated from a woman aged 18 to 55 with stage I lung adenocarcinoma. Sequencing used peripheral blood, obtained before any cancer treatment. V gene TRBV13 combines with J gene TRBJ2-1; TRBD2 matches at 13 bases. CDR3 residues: CASSSGLAGSYNEQFF. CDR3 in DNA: TGTGCCAGCAGCTCGGGACTAGCGGGATCCTACAATGAGCAGTTCTTC.